This T cell receptor (beta chain) derives from a study of blood T cell repertoires in COVID-19. Study at large: The cDNA or gDNA used as material had been derived from T cells, B-cell-depleted T cells, or PBMCs.

Germline CDR1 and CDR2: LGHDT and YNNKEL (reference sequence). Germline trimming cut 6 bases from V and 7 bases from J; bases unmatched to any gene: 10. The CDR3 consists of 14 residues. In the source study's methods: Nucleated cell number was recorded as an estimate derived from reference gene primer amplification. The method was immunoSEQ multiplex PCR; TCRdb's version includes in-frame clones alone and lacks a portion of them. V and J calls and clone size are those listed in that table; D and trimming were worked out from the DNA. The sample gives 50,000 or so clones, 70% to 90% of which show up once; 10% to 15% is in the top ten.

Sequenced: peripheral blood. The origin of this receptor is a man aged 80 or over with acute or convalescent COVID-19. The rearrangement uses TRBV3-1 (or the pseudogene TRBV3-2) and TRBJ1-1; 8 bases are a match to TRBD1. The CDR3 region has the DNA TGTGCCAGCAGTCCCTGGACAGGGACTATTGAAGCTTTCTTT. Translating it yields CASSPWTGTIEAFF.